A selection of T cell receptor beta chains follows, all from one sample in a study of OX40 agonist ivuxolimab in advanced cancers. Clones were read by immunoSEQ multiplex PCR, and TCRdb kept only the in-frame ones, dropping some. This sample has some 100,000 clones, with approximately 90% found just once. The input for sequencing was CD4+ or CD8+ T cells sorted from blood, taken in a trial of the OX40 agonist ivuxolimab. The receptors here all came from an adult with an advanced solid tumor such as melanoma, head and neck, liver or kidney cancer. Each CDR3 is given with its conserved first and last residue. A D gene is named only where the DNA matches it firmly. Clone size, where shown, is once, few, many, or a class for clones that have expanded.

d_call	j_call	clone_size	v_call	cdr3_aa	cdr3_nt
.	TRBJ2-5	.	TRBV7-2	CASSLGAKETQYF	TGTGCCAGCAGCCTTGGGGCCAAAGAGACCCAGTACTTC
.	TRBJ2-5	.	TRBV9	CASSVEPGETQYF	TGTGCCAGCAGCGTAGAACCGGGTGAGACCCAGTACTTC
TRBD1	TRBJ1-2	.	TRBV28	CASSPPTGYPYGYTF	TGTGCCAGCAGTCCCCCGACAGGGTACCCCTATGGCTACACCTTC
TRBD1	TRBJ2-3	.	TRBV6-1	CASSGLPGGGTDTQYF	TGTGCCAGCAGTGGCCTCCCAGGGGGCGGCACAGATACGCAGTATTTT
.	TRBJ2-2	.	TRBV4-3	CASSQDNVWGSTGELFF	TGCGCCAGCAGCCAAGATAACGTGTGGGGGTCCACCGGGGAGCTGTTTTTT
.	TRBJ2-7	.	TRBV6-5	CASSFRGPYEQYF	TGTGCCAGCAGTTTCCGGGGGCCCTACGAGCAGTACTTC
TRBD1	TRBJ1-2	.	TRBV19	CASRGGADYGYTF	TGTGCCAGTCGAGGGGGCGCCGACTATGGCTACACCTTC
TRBD1	TRBJ2-7	.	TRBV4-3	CASSPGTGSYEQYF	TGCGCCAGCAGCCCCGGGACAGGGAGCTACGAGCAGTACTTC
.	TRBJ2-3	.	TRBV5-1	CASSRGPSSDTQYF	TGCGCCAGCAGCCGGGGGCCTAGCTCAGATACGCAGTATTTT
.	TRBJ1-1	.	TRBV10-3	CAIQFEENTEAFF	TGTGCCATTCAGTTCGAAGAGAACACTGAAGCTTTCTTT
.	TRBJ1-1	.	TRBV5-1	CASSLGQVTEAFF	TGCGCCAGCAGCTTGGGGCAAGTCACTGAAGCTTTCTTT
TRBD2	TRBJ2-1	few	TRBV2	CASRGSRLAGDGEQFF	TGTGCCAGCAGGGGGTCCCGACTAGCGGGAGACGGTGAGCAGTTCTTC
TRBD1	TRBJ1-6	.	TRBV5-1	CASSPGQGNSPLHF	TGCGCCAGCAGCCCCGGACAGGGCAATTCACCCCTCCACTTT
.	TRBJ1-1	.	TRBV6-6	CASRYRDDEAFF	TGTGCCAGCAGGTACCGGGACGATGAAGCTTTCTTT
.	TRBJ2-7	.	TRBV15	CATSRDLGQGSYEQYF	TGTGCCACCAGCAGAGATCTAGGGCAGGGGAGCTACGAGCAGTACTTC
TRBD2	TRBJ2-7	.	TRBV11-2	CASSLVVAGVPYEQYF	TGTGCCAGCAGCTTAGTGGTAGCGGGAGTTCCGTACGAGCAGTACTTC
.	TRBJ2-1	.	TRBV6-6	CASSRTENNEQFF	TGTGCCAGCAGTAGGACAGAAAACAATGAGCAGTTCTTC
TRBD1	TRBJ1-1	few	TRBV5-1	CASSLGEGAGGTEAFF	TGCGCCAGCAGCTTGGGTGAGGGGGCGGGTGGCACTGAAGCTTTCTTT
.	TRBJ2-7	.	TRBV5-1	CASSLDPVSSYEQYF	TGCGCCAGCAGCTTGGATCCAGTCAGCTCCTACGAGCAGTACTTC
TRBD1	TRBJ2-1	.	TRBV5-4	CASSSGTGDNEQFF	TGTGCCAGCAGCTCCGGGACAGGGGATAATGAGCAGTTCTTC
.	TRBJ2-5	.	TRBV4-3	CASSQEFRHQETQYF	TGCGCCAGCAGCCAAGAATTCAGACACCAAGAGACCCAGTACTTC
TRBD2	TRBJ2-1	.	TRBV9	CASSLGERERNEQFF	TGTGCCAGCAGCCTAGGGGAGCGGGAGCGGAATGAGCAGTTCTTC
TRBD2	TRBJ2-3	.	TRBV28	CASGIAGGPSADTQYF	TGTGCCAGCGGGATAGCGGGAGGGCCCTCGGCAGATACGCAGTATTTT
.	TRBJ1-3	.	TRBV4-2	CASSQPGGGQRSGNTIYF	TGTGCCAGCAGCCAACCCGGAGGAGGGCAGCGCTCTGGAAACACCATATATTTT
.	TRBJ2-1	.	TRBV6-5	CASSIHRGLNNEQFF	TGTGCCAGCAGTATTCACAGGGGACTGAACAATGAGCAGTTCTTC
TRBD1	TRBJ2-7	.	TRBV18	CASSPNGRTGNYEQYF	TGTGCCAGCTCACCAAATGGCCGGACAGGGAACTACGAGCAGTACTTC
.	TRBJ1-2	.	TRBV5-4	CASSLVPGTNYGYTF	TGTGCCAGCAGCTTGGTCCCCGGGACTAACTATGGCTACACCTTC
TRBD1	TRBJ1-2	.	TRBV4-3	CASSRLTGGANGYTF	TGCGCCAGCAGCCGACTCACAGGGGGCGCCAATGGCTACACCTTC
.	TRBJ2-3	.	TRBV4-3	CASSQGPGTDTQYF	TGCGCCAGCAGCCAAGGACCTGGCACAGATACGCAGTATTTT
TRBD2	TRBJ2-3	.	TRBV7-2	CASSPSGTRGTDTQYF	TGTGCCAGCAGCCCCAGTGGGACTAGGGGGACAGATACGCAGTATTTT
TRBD1	TRBJ2-5	once	TRBV28	CASSTTGAWETQYF	TGTGCCAGCAGTACTACAGGGGCCTGGGAGACCCAGTACTTC
.	TRBJ2-7	.	TRBV7-2	CASTEGDTGFRGQYF	TGTGCCAGCACTGAGGGGGACACGGGGTTCCGCGGGCAGTACTTC
TRBD1	TRBJ2-7	.	TRBV6-6	CASSFGTGYEQYF	TGTGCCAGCAGTTTTGGGACAGGCTACGAGCAGTACTTC
.	TRBJ1-1	.	TRBV6-1	CASSVRLNTEAFF	TGTGCCAGCAGTGTCAGACTGAACACTGAAGCTTTCTTT
.	TRBJ2-7	.	TRBV27	CAGSNPPYEQYF	TGTGCCGGCAGTAATCCTCCCTACGAGCAGTACTTC
.	TRBJ1-2	.	TRBV9	CASSGEGIGYTF	TGTGCCAGCAGCGGAGAGGGGATTGGCTACACCTTC
.	TRBJ1-4	.	TRBV18	CASSPVLGATNEKLFF	TGTGCCAGCTCACCGGTGTTGGGTGCAACTAATGAAAAACTGTTTTTT
.	TRBJ2-5	.	TRBV6-1	CASSEEGQDPLQQYF	TGTGCCAGCAGTGAAGAGGGGCAGGACCCTCTTCAGCAGTACTTC
.	TRBJ2-7	.	TRBV4-2	CASSQDHGGGEQYF	TGTGCCAGCAGCCAAGATCATGGAGGGGGCGAGCAGTACTTC
TRBD1	TRBJ2-3	.	TRBV18	CASSPSGQGASDTQYF	TGTGCCAGCTCACCAAGCGGGCAGGGGGCGTCAGATACGCAGTATTTT
.	TRBJ1-1	.	TRBV30	CAWSQGFMNTEAFF	TGTGCCTGGAGTCAGGGATTCATGAACACTGAAGCTTTCTTT
TRBD1	TRBJ1-6	.	TRBV18	CASSPGQGGRNSPLHF	TGTGCCAGCTCACCGGGACAGGGGGGAAGGAATTCACCCCTCCACTTT
TRBD1	TRBJ2-7	.	TRBV5-4	CASSSPGTGSEQYF	TGTGCCAGCAGCTCACCCGGGACAGGGTCCGAGCAGTACTTC
TRBD1	TRBJ2-7	few	TRBV19	CASSLQGQSYEQYF	TGTGCCAGTAGCTTACAGGGACAGAGCTACGAGCAGTACTTC
TRBD1	TRBJ2-7	.	TRBV4-2	CASSQDTKGARVYEQYF	TGTGCCAGCAGCCAAGATACGAAGGGGGCTAGAGTCTACGAGCAGTACTTC
.	TRBJ2-3	.	TRBV7-2	CASSLWSDTQYF	TGTGCCAGCAGCTTATGGTCAGATACGCAGTATTTT
.	TRBJ2-7	.	TRBV6-6	CASNTRRQLSSYEQYF	TGTGCCAGCAATACGCGCCGGCAGCTCAGCTCCTACGAGCAGTACTTC
.	TRBJ2-5	.	TRBV19	CASSIDHQGLMVQETQYF	TGTGCCAGTAGTATAGATCATCAGGGGTTGATGGTCCAAGAGACCCAGTACTTC
.	TRBJ1-2	once	TRBV6-1	CASSESPDRVGYTF	TGTGCCAGCAGTGAAAGCCCCGATAGGGTAGGCTACACCTTC
.	TRBJ2-7	.	TRBV11-1	CASSSLTGRGYEQYF	TGTGCCAGCAGCTCTCTTACCGGGAGAGGTTACGAGCAGTACTTC
.	TRBJ1-3	.	TRBV7-2	CASSYVGVLGSGNTIYF	TGTGCCAGCAGCTACGTCGGAGTACTCGGCTCTGGAAACACCATATATTTT
.	TRBJ1-1	.	TRBV7-2	CASSPFSGGRTEAFF	TGTGCCAGCAGCCCATTCTCGGGGGGTCGTACTGAAGCTTTCTTT
.	TRBJ1-1	.	TRBV28	CASSLMVHTNTEAFF	TGTGCCAGCAGTTTAATGGTACATACGAACACTGAAGCTTTCTTT
.	TRBJ2-7	.	TRBV7-2	CASSLRTEAYEQYF	TGTGCCAGCAGCTTAAGGACGGAAGCCTACGAGCAGTACTTC
TRBD1	TRBJ2-7	.	TRBV7-2	CASSLGRDRVAYEQYF	TGTGCCAGCAGCTTAGGCCGGGACAGGGTTGCCTACGAGCAGTACTTC